The source of this T cell receptor beta chain is a study of control samples from healthy donors and cancer patients. Germline CDR1 and CDR2: MNHNY and SVGAGI (reference sequence). Deletions cut 5 bases from V and 10 bases from J, with 18 bases between. The CDR3 contains 14 residues. The table came from immunoSEQ multiplex PCR; TCRdb's copy has only in-frame clones and leaves some out. The sample contains about 130,000 clones, approximately 92% of which appear only once. This receptor was identified in a man aged 18 to 29 in good health. This chain joins TRBV6-6 and TRBJ2-1, with D perhaps given as TRBD1 or TRBD2 (5 bases each). Material: blood. The DNA of the CDR3 is TGTGCCAGCAGTCACGGGACGGATCCAAGGGAGCAGTTCTTC. It translates to CASSHGTDPREQFF.